Shown below are 18 T cell receptor beta chains from a single sample sequenced in a study of T cell responses to AZD1222 COVID-19 vaccine. TCRdb keeps only in-frame clones here, not all; method: immunoSEQ multiplex PCR. The data hold approximately 150,000 clones, with over 75% observed a single time. The sample in question was peripheral blood, obtained on day 0 of AZD1222 vaccination. The receptors were sampled from an adult in good health.

The V call is TRBV2, the J call TRBJ1-4; 7 bases are a match to TRBD1. J gave up 8 bases and V 6 bases, and 6 bases lay outside the gene matches. The germline V gene has CDR1 SNHLY and CDR2 FYNNEI. The CDR3 covers 13 residues. CDR3 bases: TGTGCCAGCAGGACAGGGTTTGGCGAAAAACTGTTTTTT. This gives the protein CASRTGFGEKLFF.

The chain combines TRBV13 with TRBJ2-7, with TRBD1 identical over 10 bases. The CDR3 loop spans 14 amino acids. The germline V gene has CDR1 PRHDT and CDR2 FYEKMQ (reference sequence). The junction had 7 bases not matched to a gene; V was cut back by 5 bases and J by 6 bases. CDR3 DNA sequence: TGTGCCAGCAGCCTTGGACAGGGGGGGAGCGAGCAGTACTTC. This sequence encodes CASSLGQGGSEQYF.

This chain joins TRBV24-1 and TRBJ2-7; either TRBD1 or TRBD2 may fit D (5 bases each). V lost 9 bases and J 2 bases, leaving 22 bases between the germline ends. Germline values: CDR1 KGHDR, CDR2 SFDVKD. The CDR3 is 16 residues long. This CDR3 is CATSAENGTVTYEQYF. The CDR3 region has the DNA TGTGCCACCTCAGCTGAAAACGGGACGGTTACCTACGAGCAGTACTTC.

The chain links TRBV7-9 to TRBJ2-3; 11 bases match TRBD2. Germline CDR1 reads SEHNR; CDR2 reads FQNEAQ (reference sequence). The CDR3 runs 17 residues. V was pared by 3 bases and J by 3 bases, with 8 bases of the junction left unmatched. The CDR3 reads CASSFSLAGGATDTQYF. The CDR3 coding sequence is TGTGCCAGCAGCTTCTCTCTAGCGGGAGGAGCAACAGATACGCAGTATTTT. Full variable domain (missing parts from reference TRBV7-9 and TRBJ2-3): DTGVSQNPRHKITKRGQNVTFRCDPISEHNRLYWYRQTLGQGPEFLTYFQNEAQLEKSRLLSDRFSAERPKGSFSTLEIQRTEQGDSAMYLCASSFSLAGGATDTQYFGPGTRLTVL.

This clone was counted a single time. The CDR3 DNA sequence: TGTGCCAGTAGTATGGGACAGCAAAAACTGTTTTTT. This gives the protein CASSMGQQKLFF. The chain uses TRBV19 and TRBJ1-4, with TRBD1 matching over 7 bases. With V trimmed by 3 bases and J by 9 bases, 1 base remained unmatched. Germline V lookup: CDR1 LNHDA, CDR2 SQIVND (reference sequence). The CDR3 covers 12 residues.

The gene calls are TRBV28 and TRBJ1-4, with a possible D match to TRBD1 (6 bases). Trimming pared 5 bases from V and 7 bases from J, leaving 17 bases between. The CDR3 spans 15 residues. CDR1 is MDHEN and CDR2 is SYDVKM in the germline V gene. The DNA of the CDR3 is TGTGCCAGCAGTCTTCACAGGGCGAAGGGTGAAAAACTGTTTTTT. As protein: CASSLHRAKGEKLFF.

As DNA, the CDR3 is TGTGCCAGCAGCCAAATGACAGGGGCAAACTATGGCTACACCTTC. Translated: CASSQMTGANYGYTF. This sequence joins TRBV11-2 and TRBJ1-2, with 8 positions matching TRBD1. V lost 5 bases to trimming and J lost 2 bases; unmatched junction nucleotides: 7. There are 15 residues in the CDR3. Germline V lookup: CDR1 SGHAT, CDR2 FQNNGV.

As DNA, the CDR3 is TGTGCCAGCAGCCAAACTAGGTATGGGGGCCTTAGCTCCTACGAGCAGTACTTC. Translating it yields CASSQTRYGGLSSYEQYF. This sequence joins TRBV14 and TRBJ2-7, with TRBD1 as a possible D gene (6 bases). The CDR3 contains 18 residues. CDR1 is SGHDN and CDR2 is FVKESK in the germline V gene. The V and J ends lost 2 bases and 0 bases respectively, with 20 bases between them.

The J gene is TRBJ2-2, the V gene TRBV5-1; no clear D. The CDR3 consists of 15 residues. Germline CDR1 and CDR2: SGHRS and YFSETQ. Trimming pared 2 bases from V and 0 bases from J, leaving 8 bases between. CDR3 residues: CASSFGSANTGELFF. The CDR3 DNA is TGCGCCAGCAGCTTTGGCAGCGCGAACACCGGGGAGCTGTTTTTT.

The genes are TRBV6-4 and TRBJ1-2; D not resolved. The CDR3 spans 13 residues. Trimming left V 3 bases short and J 8 bases short, with 13 bases between. Germline CDR1 MRHNA, CDR2 SNTAGT. This CDR3 reads CASSDEGIGGYTF. CDR3 DNA sequence: TGTGCCAGCAGTGATGAAGGCATAGGCGGCTACACCTTC.

The rearrangement joins TRBV7-2 to TRBJ2-5; the D gene is possibly TRBD2 (6 bases). The germline CDR1 and CDR2 sequences are SGHTA and FQGNSA. The CDR3 loop spans 15 amino acids. Between the trimmed V and J ends, which lost 3 bases and 1 base, there was a span of 12 bases. As DNA, the CDR3 is TGTGCCAGCAGCTTGGGGAGGCTAGCCCAAGAGACCCAGTACTTC. It translates to CASSLGRLAQETQYF.

The chain combines TRBV6-5 with TRBJ1-2, with D unresolved. Germline CDR1 and CDR2: MNHEY and SVGAGI. This CDR3 is 14 amino acids long. The V end lost 5 bases, the J end lost 7 bases, and 17 bases lay between the germline ends. The CDR3 DNA reads TGTGCCAGCAGTCTATTCGGGCCCACGGGTGGCTACACCTTC. It translates to CASSLFGPTGGYTF.

This clone was picked up one time. V is TRBV4-1 and J is TRBJ1-5, with 7 bases aligning to TRBD1. Germline V lookup: CDR1 MGHRA, CDR2 YSYEKL. The junction had 3 bases not matched to a gene; V was cut back by 1 base and J by 3 bases. The CDR3 spans 15 residues. CDR3 sequence: CASSQGDSSNQPQHF. DNA for the CDR3: TGCGCCAGCAGCCAAGGGGACAGTTCCAATCAGCCCCAGCATTTT.

DNA for the CDR3: TGTGCCAGTAGTATGGTGGGGGAGGGTGAAAAACTGTTTTTT. This sequence encodes CASSMVGEGEKLFF. This sequence joins TRBV19 and TRBJ1-4; D might be TRBD1 (5 bases). Germline CDR1 and CDR2: LNHDA and SQIVND (reference sequence). V was trimmed by 3 bases and J by 7 bases, leaving 12 bases between them. The CDR3 sequence is 14 residues long.

J is TRBJ1-2 and V is TRBV7-2, with TRBD1 matching over 8 bases. The CDR3 is 17 residues long. Germline trimming cut 2 bases from V and 4 bases from J; bases unmatched to any gene: 12. Germline CDR1 SGHTA, CDR2 FQGNSA. DNA for the CDR3: TGTGCCAGCAGCTTAAAACGTCGCCCAGGGGGCGCCTATGGCTACACCTTC. Its protein product is CASSLKRRPGGAYGYTF.

V gene TRBV2 combines with J gene TRBJ2-5; 8 positions agree with TRBD1. The germline CDR1 and CDR2 sequences are SNHLY and FYNNEI. The CDR3 length is 15 residues. V lost 5 bases, J lost 4 bases, and 9 bases stayed unmatched. DNA for the CDR3: TGTGCCAGCAGTTCTCAGGGGGCGAAAGGAGAGACCCAGTACTTC. It translates to CASSSQGAKGETQYF.

The chain is built from TRBV4-1 and TRBJ1-2; tentatively, D is TRBD1 (6 bases). V lost 1 base to trimming and J lost 6 bases, with 15 bases between them. Germline assignment: CDR1 MGHRA and CDR2 YSYEKL. CDR3 length: 15 residues. DNA of the CDR3: TGCGCCAGCAGCCAAGGGCGACAGGAGGGCGATGGCTACACCTTC. As protein: CASSQGRQEGDGYTF.

This rearrangement joins TRBV6-5 to TRBJ1-2; possibly TRBD1 for D (6 bases). Trimming left V 5 bases short and J 6 bases short, with 19 bases between. The CDR3 runs to 15 residues. CDR1 and CDR2 from the germline V gene are MNHEY and SVGAGI. CDR3 in DNA: TGTGCCAGCAGTACGATCCGACAGGACAAAAATGGCTACACCTTC. It encodes CASSTIRQDKNGYTF.